This TCR beta chain was captured by sequencing in a study of T cell responses to AZD1222 COVID-19 vaccine. Regarding the study as a whole: The study found vaccine-associated CD4 TCRs spanning spike, dominant at 160-218 and 743-854.

The method was immunoSEQ multiplex PCR; TCRdb's version includes in-frame clones alone and lacks a portion of them. The data hold roughly 84,000 clones, with approximately 90% observed a single time. To note about this clone: Its antigen is as yet unknown.

Germline loops: CDR1 GTSNPN, CDR2 SVGIG (reference sequence). Trimming removed 1 base from V and 5 bases from J; junction bases left unmatched: 7. CDR3 size: 14 residues. Sequencing used peripheral blood, obtained on day 0 of AZD1222 vaccination. The chain joins TRBV30 to TRBJ2-5, with 7 positions matching TRBD2. The origin of this receptor is an adult in good health. The CDR3 spells CAWSDGLGEETQYF. CDR3 DNA: TGTGCCTGGAGTGACGGACTAGGTGAGGAGACCCAGTACTTC.